Here is one TCR beta chain with its context. Its antigen is not known. The record originates from a study of vaccination effects on CD4 cells after COVID-19. Looking at the study overall: Post-vaccine sampling occurred a median 72 days after the second dose. General study points: Convalescent patients numbered few in the study; early post-infection timepoints were missing entirely.

Profiling relied on immunoSEQ multiplex PCR, and the TCRdb table lists in-frame clones only, not all of them. The repertoire holds about 46,000 clones, around 70% seen once, with over 12% in the top ten. In the ViraFEST assay, antigen-specific CD4+ clonotypes were identified by expansion after peptide-pool stimulation. Investigators separated out CD4+ T cells once about 10 days of culture had passed. BNT162b2 vaccine or mRNA-1273 vaccine was given to participants in two doses. The CDR3 has 16 residues. The ends were cut back, 1 base at V and 5 bases at J, with 15 bases in the middle. CDR1 is LGHDT and CDR2 is YNNKEL in the germline V gene (reference sequence).

This clonotype originated in a human donor who received a COVID-19 vaccine. This rearrangement joins TRBV3-1 (or the pseudogene TRBV3-2) to TRBJ2-1; perhaps TRBD2 as D (5 bases). The input for sequencing was CD4+ T cells from PBMCs cultured with HCoV-OC43 spike peptides, taken after COVID-19 vaccination. Subset: HCoV-OC43 spike overlapping peptide pool stimulation. The CDR3 nucleotides are TGTGCCAGCAGCCAAGTCAGCGTAAGCGGTAACAATGAGCAGTTCTTC. Translation: CASSQVSVSGNNEQFF.